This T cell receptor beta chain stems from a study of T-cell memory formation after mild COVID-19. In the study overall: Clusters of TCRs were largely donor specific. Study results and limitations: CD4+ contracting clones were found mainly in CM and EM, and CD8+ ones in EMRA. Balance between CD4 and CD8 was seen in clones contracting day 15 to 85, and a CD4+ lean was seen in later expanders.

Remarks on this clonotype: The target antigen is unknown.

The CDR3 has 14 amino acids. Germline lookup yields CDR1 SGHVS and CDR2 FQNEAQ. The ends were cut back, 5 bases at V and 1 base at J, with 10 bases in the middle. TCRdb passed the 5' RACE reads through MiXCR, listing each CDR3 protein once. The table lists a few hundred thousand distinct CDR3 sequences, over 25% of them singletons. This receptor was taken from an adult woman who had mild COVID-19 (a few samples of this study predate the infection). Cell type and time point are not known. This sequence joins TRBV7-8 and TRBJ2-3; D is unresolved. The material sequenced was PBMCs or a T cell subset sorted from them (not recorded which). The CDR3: CASSPTKGTDTQYF. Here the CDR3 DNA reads TGTGCCAGCAGCCCGACGAAGGGCACAGATACGCAGTATTTT.